Following are 24 T cell receptor beta chains from one sample sequenced in a study of T cell changes during pregnancy in multiple sclerosis. Here immunoSEQ multiplex PCR was the method, and the copy in TCRdb shows in-frame clones only, minus some. The sample gives about 38,000 clones, 91% of which show up once; roughly 6.1% is in the top ten. The specimen was CD8+ T cells from peripheral blood mononuclear cells, collected in the second trimester of pregnancy. These receptors were obtained from a female donor with multiple sclerosis, enrolled in a pregnancy study.

The gene calls are TRBV13 and TRBJ1-1; no definite D call. The CDR3 spans 14 residues. The germline gives CDR1 PRHDT, CDR2 FYEKMQ (reference sequence). Trimming removed 3 bases at V and 0 bases at J, with 8 bases between. The CDR3 is CASSLEDMNTEAFF. The DNA for the CDR3 is TGTGCCAGCAGCTTGGAGGATATGAACACTGAAGCTTTCTTT.

The chain combines TRBV7-6 with TRBJ1-6; D gene uncertain. The CDR3 length is 15 residues. The V end lost 0 bases, the J end lost 9 bases, and 12 bases lay between the germline ends. The germline V gene has CDR1 SGHVS and CDR2 FNYEAQ. The CDR3 here is CASSLAVSRSSPLHF. The DNA of the CDR3 is TGTGCCAGCAGCTTAGCGGTGTCCCGGTCTTCACCCCTCCACTTT.

This clone was found once. V usage is TRBV10-2 and J usage is TRBJ2-7, with D maybe TRBD2 (6 bases). CDR3 length: 13 residues. V dropped 8 bases and J dropped 2 bases, with 13 bases sitting between them. The V gene's germline CDR1 is WSHSY and CDR2 SAAADI. The CDR3 region has the DNA TGCGCCAGCCTAAGGGACTCAACCTACGAGCAGTACTTC. It translates to CASLRDSTYEQYF.

V gene TRBV18 combines with J gene TRBJ1-2, with 9 bases fitting TRBD1. Germline V gene lookup returns CDR1 KGHSH and CDR2 LQKENI. Trimming took 8 bases from V and 4 from J; bases not matched to a gene: 8. This CDR3 has 14 residues. DNA of the CDR3: TGTGCCAGCACGGAGACAGGGGGTCGCTATGGCTACACCTTC. Protein product: CASTETGGRYGYTF.

This clone was counted only a few times. The rearrangement joins TRBV27 to TRBJ1-1; no clear D. The CDR3 is 14 amino acids. V lost 5 bases and J 4 bases, leaving 14 bases between the germline ends. CDR1 and CDR2 (germline): MNHEY, SMNVEV (reference sequence). CDR3 protein: CASSLVVSATEAFF. The CDR3 nucleotides read TGTGCCAGCAGTCTAGTCGTATCGGCCACTGAAGCTTTCTTT.

V and J are TRBV5-6 and TRBJ2-7, with a weak D call TRBD2 (6 bases). CDR1 and CDR2 from the germline V gene are SGHDT and YYEEEE. This CDR3 comprises 14 residues. V lost 0 bases, J lost 2 bases, and 9 bases lay in between. This CDR3 reads CASSLGAGTYEQYF. The CDR3 coding sequence is TGTGCCAGCAGCTTGGGGGCGGGGACCTACGAGCAGTACTTC.

The chain recombines TRBV5-1 with TRBJ1-3, with a tentative D call TRBD1 (5 bases). V lost 0 bases and J lost 2, with 12 bases in between. The germline V gene has CDR1 SGHRS and CDR2 YFSETQ. The length of the CDR3 is 16 residues. DNA for the CDR3: TGCGCCAGCAGCTTGGCCCCGCGGGACGCTGGAAACACCATATATTTT. Protein product: CASSLAPRDAGNTIYF. The whole variable domain, remainder taken from reference TRBV5-1 and TRBJ1-3, is KAGVTQTPRYLIKTRGQQVTLSCSPISGHRSVSWYQQTPGQGLQFLFEYFSETQRNKGNFPGRFSGRQFSNSRSEMNVSTLELGDSALYLCASSLAPRDAGNTIYFGEGSWLTVV.

This rearrangement joins TRBV6-5 to TRBJ2-7; 9 bases are shared with TRBD1. V was pared by 0 bases and J by 3 bases, with 6 bases of the junction left unmatched. Germline CDR1 reads MNHEY; CDR2 reads SVGAGI. The CDR3 totals 16 residues. This CDR3 reads CASSYSRQGGVYEQYF. As DNA, the CDR3 is TGTGCCAGCAGTTACTCTCGACAGGGGGGGGTCTACGAGCAGTACTTC.

This rearrangement joins TRBV5-8 to TRBJ1-6; D is unclear. V lost 4 bases, J lost 8 bases, and 16 bases lay in between. Germline V gives CDR1 SGHTS, CDR2 YDEGEE. The CDR3 contains 15 residues. Here the CDR3 DNA reads TGTGCCAGCAGCCCGGTAGTCCGGGAGGATTCACCCCTCCACTTT. This encodes CASSPVVREDSPLHF.

The gene calls are TRBV19 and TRBJ1-2; 8 bases line up with TRBD1. V shed 7 bases, J shed 0 bases, and the junction held 7 bases outside the gene matches. The germline V gene encodes CDR1 LNHDA and CDR2 SQIVND (reference sequence). The CDR3 extends over 15 amino acids. The CDR3, as DNA: TGTGCCAGTACCGAGGACAGGGACACTAACTATGGCTACACCTTC. Protein: CASTEDRDTNYGYTF.

This chain connects TRBV5-4 to TRBJ1-4; possible D gene TRBD1, 5 bases. The CDR3 totals 15 residues. Trimming took 4 bases from V and 5 from J, leaving 15 bases between them. The germline V gene encodes CDR1 SGHNT and CDR2 YYREEE (reference sequence). In DNA form, the CDR3 reads TGTGCCAGCAGCGGTGGCAGGGTAGGAAATGAAAAACTGTTTTTT. Translation: CASSGGRVGNEKLFF. The full variable domain, rest sourced from reference TRBV5-4 and TRBJ1-4, is ETGVTQSPTHLIKTRGQQVTLRCSSQSGHNTVSWYQQALGQGPQFIFQYYREEENGRGNFPPRFSGLQFPNYSSELNVNALELDDSALYLCASSGGRVGNEKLFFGSGTQLSVL.

The V gene is TRBV7-9, the J gene TRBJ1-1, with D perhaps matching TRBD1 (6 bases). With 4 bases removed from V and 3 bases from J, the gap between germline ends came to 12 bases. The CDR3 length is 14 residues. The germline CDR1 and CDR2 sequences are SEHNR and FQNEAQ (reference sequence). The CDR3, as DNA: TGTGCCAGCAGCTGGGGGGGGGCGGACACTGAAGCTTTCTTT. Translating it yields CASSWGGADTEAFF.

V is TRBV6-5 and J is TRBJ2-3, with D possibly matching TRBD1 (5 bases). The V gene lost 10 bases and the J gene lost 5 bases, with 16 bases spanning the gap. This CDR3 is built from 13 residues. Germline assignment: CDR1 MNHEY and CDR2 SVGAGI. This CDR3 reads CATFQGIGDTQYF. DNA for the CDR3: TGTGCCACCTTCCAGGGTATCGGAGATACGCAGTATTTT.

The CDR3 bases are TGCAGCGTTGAAGAAGGGGCGCGAGAAGCTTTCTTT. It yields the protein CSVEEGAREAFF. This chain links TRBV29-1 with TRBJ1-1, with D tentatively TRBD1 (5 bases). Germline CDR1 SQVTM, CDR2 ANQGSEA. The CDR3 is made up of 12 amino acids. The V and J ends lost 0 bases and 8 bases respectively, with 10 bases between them.

CDR3 sequence reads: CATKGTRDYYGYTF. For the CDR3, the DNA is TGTGCCACCAAGGGAACCAGGGATTACTATGGCTACACCTTC. The rearrangement links TRBV7-8 to TRBJ1-2; TRBD1 is a possible D gene (5 bases). Per the germline V gene, CDR1 is SGHVS and CDR2 is FQNEAQ. The CDR3 totals 14 residues. V was pared by 10 bases and J by 3 bases, with 18 bases between.

The sample holds a few counts of this clone. This specimen includes other DNA sequences encoding the same CDR3. This sequence joins TRBV29-1 and TRBJ2-7; D remains unclear. V lost 1 base and J lost 4, with 8 bases in between. CDR1 and CDR2 from the germline V gene are SQVTM and ANQGSEA. The CDR3 is 12 residues long. CDR3 DNA sequence: TGCAGCGTTGAAGTAGCTGATTACGAGCAGTACTTC. It encodes CSVEVADYEQYF.

The gene calls are TRBV27 and TRBJ1-1; D ambiguous. CDR3 length equals 15 residues. The germline V gene encodes CDR1 MNHEY and CDR2 SMNVEV (reference sequence). V dropped 0 bases and J dropped 2 bases, with 10 bases sitting between them. CDR3 in amino acids: CASSLSGAPNTEAFF. CDR3 DNA sequence: TGTGCCAGCAGTTTATCCGGTGCGCCAAACACTGAAGCTTTCTTT.

CDR3 sequence reads: CASSQDPTSLSHEQYF. The CDR3, as DNA: TGCGCCAGCAGCCAAGACCCGACCTCCCTTAGCCACGAGCAGTACTTC. The rearrangement links TRBV4-1 to TRBJ2-7, with D unresolved. The CDR3 totals 16 residues. Per the germline V gene, CDR1 is MGHRA and CDR2 is YSYEKL. Between the trimmed V and J ends, which lost 0 bases and 5 bases, there was a span of 17 bases.

V and J are TRBV27 and TRBJ1-1, with 7 positions matching TRBD1. V dropped 0 bases and J dropped 1; count of bases not matched to a gene: 2. Germline-derived CDR1 and CDR2 are MNHEY and SMNVEV (reference sequence). The length of the CDR3 is 15 residues. CDR3 in amino acids: CASSLSTGTNTEAFF. The DNA for the CDR3 is TGTGCCAGCAGTTTATCGACAGGGACGAACACTGAAGCTTTCTTT.

The rearrangement uses TRBV19 and TRBJ1-2, with 9 bases aligning to TRBD1. The CDR3 extends over 13 amino acids. V trimming: 4 bases; J trimming: 3 bases; junction bases outside the gene matches: 0. In germline, CDR1 is LNHDA, CDR2 SQIVND (reference sequence). CDR3 nucleotides: TGTGCCAGTAGTAGGGACAGGGACTATGGCTACACCTTC. It yields the protein CASSRDRDYGYTF.

The genes are TRBV19 and TRBJ2-1; 10 bases agree with TRBD2. Trimming cost V 7 bases and J 8 bases; bases outside gene matches: 8. Germline loops: CDR1 LNHDA, CDR2 SQIVND (reference sequence). The CDR3 is 14 amino acids. The CDR3: CASNLAGALDEQFF. The DNA for the CDR3 is TGTGCCAGTAATCTAGCGGGAGCTCTTGATGAGCAGTTCTTC.

The gene calls are TRBV11-2 and TRBJ2-7; D remains ambiguous. The CDR3 runs 13 residues. Germline V CDR1 and CDR2: SGHAT, FQNNGV. Between the trimmed V and J ends, which lost 5 bases and 6 bases, there was a span of 14 bases. CDR3 sequence: CASSLNQAGEQYF. The CDR3 nucleotides are TGTGCCAGCAGCCTAAACCAAGCAGGCGAGCAGTACTTC.

The chain couples TRBV6-6 to TRBJ1-2, with D tentatively TRBD1 (5 bases). Trimming stripped 0 bases from V and 4 bases from J, with 9 bases between. The CDR3 sequence is 14 residues long. CDR1 is MNHNY and CDR2 is SVGAGI in the germline V gene (reference sequence). The CDR3: CASSYSRVGYGYTF. CDR3 coding DNA: TGTGCCAGCAGTTACTCCAGGGTAGGCTATGGCTACACCTTC.

V is TRBV7-7 and J is TRBJ2-1, with a weak D call TRBD1 (6 bases). V was shortened by 5 bases and J by 8 bases, with 19 bases between the two germline ends. Germline CDR1 SSHAT, CDR2 FNYEAQ (reference sequence). The CDR3 spans 15 residues. The chain's CDR3 is CASSLEWGRRYEQFF. Here the CDR3 DNA reads TGTGCCAGCAGCCTAGAGTGGGGGCGAAGGTATGAGCAGTTCTTC.